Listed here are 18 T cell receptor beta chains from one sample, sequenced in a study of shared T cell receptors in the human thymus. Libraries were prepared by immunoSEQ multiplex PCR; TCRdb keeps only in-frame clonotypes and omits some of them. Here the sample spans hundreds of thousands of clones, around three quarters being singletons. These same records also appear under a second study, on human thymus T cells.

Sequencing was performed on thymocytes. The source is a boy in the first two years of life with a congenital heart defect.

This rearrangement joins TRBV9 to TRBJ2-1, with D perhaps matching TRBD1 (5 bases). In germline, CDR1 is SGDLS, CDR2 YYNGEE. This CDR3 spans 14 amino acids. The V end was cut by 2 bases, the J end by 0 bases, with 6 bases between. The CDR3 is CASSVGHSYNEQFF. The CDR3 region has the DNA TGTGCCAGCAGCGTGGGGCACTCCTACAATGAGCAGTTCTTC. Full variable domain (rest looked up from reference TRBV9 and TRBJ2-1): DSGVTQTPKHLITATGQRVTLRCSPRSGDLSVYWYQQSLDQGLQFLIQYYNGEERAKGNILERFSAQQFPDLHSELNLSSLELGDSALYFCASSVGHSYNEQFFGPGTRLTVL.

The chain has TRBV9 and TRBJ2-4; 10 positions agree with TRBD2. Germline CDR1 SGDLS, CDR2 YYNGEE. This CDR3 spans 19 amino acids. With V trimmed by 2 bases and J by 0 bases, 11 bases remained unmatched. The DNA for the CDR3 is TGTGCCAGCAGCGTCGGGACTAGCGTGCTTCCGGTAGCCAAAAACATTCAGTACTTC. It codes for CASSVGTSVLPVAKNIQYF.

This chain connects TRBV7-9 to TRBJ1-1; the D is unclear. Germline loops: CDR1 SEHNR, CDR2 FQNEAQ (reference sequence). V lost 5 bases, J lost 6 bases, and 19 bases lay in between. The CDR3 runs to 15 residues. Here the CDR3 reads CASSPRPKAWAEAFF. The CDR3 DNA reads TGTGCCAGCAGCCCCAGGCCCAAAGCCTGGGCTGAAGCTTTCTTT.

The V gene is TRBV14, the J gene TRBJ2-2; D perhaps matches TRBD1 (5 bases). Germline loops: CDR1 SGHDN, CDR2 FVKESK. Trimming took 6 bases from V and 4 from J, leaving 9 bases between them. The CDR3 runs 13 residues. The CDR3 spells CASSDRFTGELFF. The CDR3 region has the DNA TGTGCCAGCAGTGACAGATTCACCGGGGAGCTGTTTTTT.

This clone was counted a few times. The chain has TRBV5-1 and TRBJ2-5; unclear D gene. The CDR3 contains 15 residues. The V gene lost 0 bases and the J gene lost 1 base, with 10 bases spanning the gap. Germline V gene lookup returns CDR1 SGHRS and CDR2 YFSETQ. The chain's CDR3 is CASSLGQAAQETQYF. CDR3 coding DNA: TGCGCCAGCAGCTTGGGTCAGGCCGCCCAAGAGACCCAGTACTTC.

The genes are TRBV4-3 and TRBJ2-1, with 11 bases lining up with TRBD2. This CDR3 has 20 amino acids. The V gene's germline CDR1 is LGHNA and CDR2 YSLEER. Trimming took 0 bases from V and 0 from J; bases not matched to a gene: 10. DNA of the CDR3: TGCGCCAGCAGCCAAGAGGGAGGGACTAGCGGTCTCAGCTCCTACAATGAGCAGTTCTTC. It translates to CASSQEGGTSGLSSYNEQFF.

The CDR3 nucleotides read TGTGCCAGCAGGGCGGGTAATCAGCCCCAGCATTTT. Its translation: CASRAGNQPQHF. This sequence joins TRBV27 and TRBJ1-5; D not resolved. This CDR3 is built from 12 residues. Trimming cost V 6 bases and J 4 bases, with 7 bases left between them. CDR1 and CDR2 from the germline V gene are MNHEY and SMNVEV (reference sequence).

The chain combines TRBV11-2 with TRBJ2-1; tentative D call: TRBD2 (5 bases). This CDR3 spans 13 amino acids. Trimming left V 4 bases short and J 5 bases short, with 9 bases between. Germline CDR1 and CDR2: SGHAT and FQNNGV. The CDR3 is CASSSSGHNEQFF. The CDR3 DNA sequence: TGTGCCAGCAGCTCGAGCGGACACAATGAGCAGTTCTTC.

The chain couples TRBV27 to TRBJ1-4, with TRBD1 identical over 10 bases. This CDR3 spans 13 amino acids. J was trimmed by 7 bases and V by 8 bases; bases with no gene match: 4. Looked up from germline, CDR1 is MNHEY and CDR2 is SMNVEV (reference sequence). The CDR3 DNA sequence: TGTGCCAGCCGGGACAGGGGCGGTGAAAAACTGTTTTTT. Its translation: CASRDRGGEKLFF.

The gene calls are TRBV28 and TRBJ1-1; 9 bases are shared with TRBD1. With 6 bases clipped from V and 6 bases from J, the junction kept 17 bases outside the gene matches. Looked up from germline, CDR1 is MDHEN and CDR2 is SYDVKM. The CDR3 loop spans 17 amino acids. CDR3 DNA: TGTGCCAGCAGGTCGGGACAGGGCGTGAGTGGGTACGCTGAAGCTTTCTTT. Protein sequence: CASRSGQGVSGYAEAFF.

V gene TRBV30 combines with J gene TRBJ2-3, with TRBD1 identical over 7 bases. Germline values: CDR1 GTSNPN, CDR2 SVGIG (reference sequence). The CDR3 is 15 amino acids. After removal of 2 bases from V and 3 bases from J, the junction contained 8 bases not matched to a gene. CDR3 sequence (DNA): TGTGCCTGGAGTATCACAGGGGCCTTGACAGATACGCAGTATTTT. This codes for CAWSITGALTDTQYF.

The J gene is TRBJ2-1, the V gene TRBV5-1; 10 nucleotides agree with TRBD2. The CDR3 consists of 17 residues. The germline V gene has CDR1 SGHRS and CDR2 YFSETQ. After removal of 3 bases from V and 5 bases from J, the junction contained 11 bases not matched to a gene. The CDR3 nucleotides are TGCGCCAGCAGCTCCGACTTAGCGGGAGGAAGGAACAATGAGCAGTTCTTC. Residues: CASSSDLAGGRNNEQFF. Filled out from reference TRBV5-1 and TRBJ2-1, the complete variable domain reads KAGVTQTPRYLIKTRGQQVTLSCSPISGHRSVSWYQQTPGQGLQFLFEYFSETQRNKGNFPGRFSGRQFSNSRSEMNVSTLELGDSALYLCASSSDLAGGRNNEQFFGPGTRLTVL.

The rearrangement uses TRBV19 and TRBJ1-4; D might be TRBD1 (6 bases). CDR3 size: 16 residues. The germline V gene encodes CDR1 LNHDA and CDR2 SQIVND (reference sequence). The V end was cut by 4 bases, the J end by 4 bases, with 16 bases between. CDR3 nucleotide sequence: TGTGCCAGTAGTAGTCTTGTGGGGGGGCTTAATGAAAAACTGTTTTTT. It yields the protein CASSSLVGGLNEKLFF.

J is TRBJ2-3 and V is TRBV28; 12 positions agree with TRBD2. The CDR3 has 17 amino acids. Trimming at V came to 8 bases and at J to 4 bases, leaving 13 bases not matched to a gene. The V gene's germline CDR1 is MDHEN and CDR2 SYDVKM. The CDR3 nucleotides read TGTGCCAGCCTCTCCTTCCTAGCGGGAGGGCCGGCAGATACGCAGTATTTT. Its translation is CASLSFLAGGPADTQYF. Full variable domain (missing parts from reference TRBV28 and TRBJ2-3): DVKVTQSSRYLVKRTGEKVFLECVQDMDHENMFWYRQDPGLGLRLIYFSYDVKMKEKGDIPEGYSVSREKKERFSLILESASTNQTSMYLCASLSFLAGGPADTQYFGPGTRLTVL.

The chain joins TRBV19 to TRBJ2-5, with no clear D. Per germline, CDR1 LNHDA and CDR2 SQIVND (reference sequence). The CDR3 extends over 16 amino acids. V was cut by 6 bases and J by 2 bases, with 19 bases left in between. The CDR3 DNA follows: TGTGCCAGTAGCACCCCTTTGAGGAATAATCAAGAGACCCAGTACTTC. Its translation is CASSTPLRNNQETQYF.

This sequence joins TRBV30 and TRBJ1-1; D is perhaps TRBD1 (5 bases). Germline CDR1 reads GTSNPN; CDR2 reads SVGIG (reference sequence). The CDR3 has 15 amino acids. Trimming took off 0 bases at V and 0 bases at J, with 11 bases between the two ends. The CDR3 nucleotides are TGTGCCTGGAGTGTACGGCGGGGACTGAACACTGAAGCTTTCTTT. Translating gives CAWSVRRGLNTEAFF. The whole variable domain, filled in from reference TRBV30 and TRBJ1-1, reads SQTIHQWPATLVQPVGSPLSLECTVEGTSNPNLYWYRQAAGRGLQLLFYSVGIGQISSEVPQNLSASRPQDRQFILSSKKLLLSDSGFYLCAWSVRRGLNTEAFFGQGTRLTVV.

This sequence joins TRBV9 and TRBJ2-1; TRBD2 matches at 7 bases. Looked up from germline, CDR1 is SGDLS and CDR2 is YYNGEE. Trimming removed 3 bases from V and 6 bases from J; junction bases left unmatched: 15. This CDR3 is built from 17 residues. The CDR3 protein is CASSAGEGRQSINEQFF. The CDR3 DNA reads TGTGCCAGCAGCGCTGGGGAGGGGCGCCAGTCGATCAATGAGCAGTTCTTC.

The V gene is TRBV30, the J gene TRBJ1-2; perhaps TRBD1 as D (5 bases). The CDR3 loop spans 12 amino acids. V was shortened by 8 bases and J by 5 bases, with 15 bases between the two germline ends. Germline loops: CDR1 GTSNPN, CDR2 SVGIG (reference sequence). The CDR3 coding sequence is TGTGCCCTCGAAGGGCCAGGGTATGGCTACACCTTC. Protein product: CALEGPGYGYTF.